Listed below are T cell receptor beta chains from one sample, sequenced in a study of glioma-infiltrating T cells. TCRdb ran MiXCR on the multiplex PCR reads and lists one entry per CDR3 protein. The sample contains 100,000 to 150,000 distinct CDR3 sequences, under 30% of which appear only once. Sequencing input: glioma tissue, nonneoplastic brain tissue, or PBMCs (not recorded which). The receptors here all came from a human donor with low-grade glioma or glioblastoma, undergoing nonglioma brain surgery, or in good health (not recorded which). Both conserved end residues are part of each CDR3. Fields, in order: CDR3 DNA, CDR3 protein, J gene, D gene, V gene, clone size. D genes are given only for firm matches. Clone size is stated in some rows and not others, as once, few, many or a class when expanded.

cdr3_nt: TGTGCCAGCAGTTTAGTCGCGGGAGTACAGACCCAGTACTTC
cdr3_aa: CASSLVAGVQTQYF
j_call: TRBJ2-5
d_call: TRBD2
v_call: TRBV12-3/TRBV12-4
clone_size: NA

cdr3_nt: TGCAGCGTTTCACGGCTTGAGCAGTTCTTC
cdr3_aa: CSVSRLEQFF
j_call: TRBJ2-1
d_call: NA
v_call: TRBV29-1
clone_size: medium-sized

cdr3_nt: TGTGCCAGCAGTTCCCGGGACCATAATCAGCCCCAGCATTTT
cdr3_aa: CASSSRDHNQPQHF
j_call: TRBJ1-5
d_call: NA
v_call: TRBV12-3/TRBV12-4
clone_size: NA

cdr3_nt: TGTGCCAGCAGCCCCAGCCGGGGGGGCCGCAATGAGCAGTTCTTC
cdr3_aa: CASSPSRGGRNEQFF
j_call: TRBJ2-1
d_call: TRBD2
v_call: TRBV6-1
clone_size: NA

cdr3_nt: TGTGCCAGCTCACCCCGCCCCGACTGGAACAATGAGCAGTTCTTC
cdr3_aa: CASSPRPDWNNEQFF
j_call: TRBJ2-1
d_call: NA
v_call: TRBV18
clone_size: few

cdr3_nt: TGCAGCGTTGCGACATGGTTCGGACAGCCCCAGCATTTT
cdr3_aa: CSVATWFGQPQHF
j_call: TRBJ1-5
d_call: NA
v_call: TRBV29-1
clone_size: NA

cdr3_nt: TGTGCCAGCAGCCCAACCGGGGGACTAGCGGGGGGGAGTGAGCAGTTCTTC
cdr3_aa: CASSPTGGLAGGSEQFF
j_call: TRBJ2-1
d_call: TRBD2
v_call: TRBV7-3
clone_size: NA

cdr3_nt: TGCAGTGCTGCCGAACGGACAACAGCCACAGATACGCAGTATTTT
cdr3_aa: CSAAERTTATDTQYF
j_call: TRBJ2-3
d_call: NA
v_call: TRBV20-1
clone_size: NA

cdr3_nt: TGTGCCAGCAGCTTAAAGCCTCCATTAGTTTCCCCCAGAGAGACCCAGTACTTC
cdr3_aa: CASSLKPPLVSPRETQYF
j_call: TRBJ2-5
d_call: NA
v_call: TRBV11-3
clone_size: NA

cdr3_nt: TGTGCCAGCAGCTTGTTGGACTACACAGATACGCAGTATTTT
cdr3_aa: CASSLLDYTDTQYF
j_call: TRBJ2-3
d_call: NA
v_call: TRBV5-4
clone_size: few

cdr3_nt: TGTGCCAGCAGCTTTAGGGTGGCTGAAGCTTTCTTT
cdr3_aa: CASSFRVAEAFF
j_call: TRBJ1-1
d_call: NA
v_call: TRBV7-2
clone_size: NA

cdr3_nt: TGTGCCATCAGCCCAGGTAGCGGGCAGCCCCAGCATTTT
cdr3_aa: CAISPGSGQPQHF
j_call: TRBJ1-5
d_call: NA
v_call: TRBV10-3
clone_size: few

cdr3_nt: TGTGCCAGCAGTTTGCTACTAGCGGGGGAGACCCAGTACTTC
cdr3_aa: CASSLLLAGETQYF
j_call: TRBJ2-5
d_call: TRBD2
v_call: TRBV12-3/TRBV12-4
clone_size: NA

cdr3_nt: TGCGCCAGCAGCTTCGCAGGGGGGAACACTGAAGCTTTCTTT
cdr3_aa: CASSFAGGNTEAFF
j_call: TRBJ1-1
d_call: TRBD1
v_call: TRBV5-1
clone_size: NA

cdr3_nt: TGTGCCAGCAAGGGACAGGAGCACTATGGCTACACCTTC
cdr3_aa: CASKGQEHYGYTF
j_call: TRBJ1-2
d_call: TRBD1
v_call: TRBV12-3/TRBV12-4
clone_size: NA

cdr3_nt: TGTGCCAGCAGTTTGACCCAGGGAAACACCATATATTTT
cdr3_aa: CASSLTQGNTIYF
j_call: TRBJ1-3
d_call: NA
v_call: TRBV27
clone_size: NA

cdr3_nt: TGTGCCACCAAACTAGCGGGGTATAACACAGATACGCAGTATTTT
cdr3_aa: CATKLAGYNTDTQYF
j_call: TRBJ2-3
d_call: TRBD2
v_call: TRBV27
clone_size: many

cdr3_nt: TGTGCCAGCAGTCCGGACAACACCGGGGAGCTGTTTTTT
cdr3_aa: CASSPDNTGELFF
j_call: TRBJ2-2
d_call: NA
v_call: TRBV28
clone_size: few

cdr3_nt: TGTGCCAGCAGCACCTTCGGGGGGGCGAACTATGGCTACACCTTC
cdr3_aa: CASSTFGGANYGYTF
j_call: TRBJ1-2
d_call: NA
v_call: TRBV14
clone_size: few

cdr3_nt: TGTGCCAGCAGCCAAGGGACAGTGGTAGGGACCCAGTACTTC
cdr3_aa: CASSQGTVVGTQYF
j_call: TRBJ2-5
d_call: NA
v_call: TRBV14
clone_size: NA

cdr3_nt: TGTGCCAGCAGTTACTCGCGGCAGTTGGACACCATATATTTT
cdr3_aa: CASSYSRQLDTIYF
j_call: TRBJ1-3
d_call: NA
v_call: TRBV6-6
clone_size: many

cdr3_nt: TGTGCCAGCAGTTACTTTAAACCGGACAGGTTGAGCAGCATGACGCAGTATTTT
cdr3_aa: CASSYFKPDRLSSMTQYF
j_call: TRBJ2-3
d_call: TRBD1
v_call: TRBV6-6
clone_size: few

cdr3_nt: TGTGCCACCAGCGGAATACTATTCAATCAGCCCCAGCATTTT
cdr3_aa: CATSGILFNQPQHF
j_call: TRBJ1-5
d_call: NA
v_call: TRBV15
clone_size: many

cdr3_nt: TGTGCCACCAGCAGGGGCCGGGACACCAGCTCTGGAAACACCATATATTTT
cdr3_aa: CATSRGRDTSSGNTIYF
j_call: TRBJ1-3
d_call: NA
v_call: TRBV7-9
clone_size: NA

cdr3_nt: TGTGCCAGCAGTTTATCGTGGTTGGGGACAGATACGCAGTATTTT
cdr3_aa: CASSLSWLGTDTQYF
j_call: TRBJ2-3
d_call: NA
v_call: TRBV27
clone_size: many

cdr3_nt: TGTGCCAGCAACCGGGGACAGGGGAAAGAGACCCAGTACTTC
cdr3_aa: CASNRGQGKETQYF
j_call: TRBJ2-5
d_call: TRBD1
v_call: TRBV12-3/TRBV12-4
clone_size: NA

cdr3_nt: TGTGCCAGTAGTATAACAGGGGTTTACACTGAAGCTTTCTTT
cdr3_aa: CASSITGVYTEAFF
j_call: TRBJ1-1
d_call: TRBD1
v_call: TRBV19
clone_size: NA

cdr3_nt: TGCAGTGCTAGGAGCGGGGGGCTTTACAATGAGCAGTTCTTC
cdr3_aa: CSARSGGLYNEQFF
j_call: TRBJ2-1
d_call: TRBD2
v_call: TRBV20-1
clone_size: few

cdr3_nt: TGTGCCAGCAGCTCCATTAGGGGCAAAGAGACCCAGTACTTC
cdr3_aa: CASSSIRGKETQYF
j_call: TRBJ2-5
d_call: NA
v_call: TRBV11-3
clone_size: NA

cdr3_nt: TGTGCCACCAGTGACCCACAGGGGTGGGCCAACGTCCTGACTTTC
cdr3_aa: CATSDPQGWANVLTF
j_call: TRBJ2-6
d_call: TRBD1
v_call: TRBV28
clone_size: NA

cdr3_nt: TGTGCCACCAGTGGTAGCCTGTACAATGAGCAGTTCTTC
cdr3_aa: CATSGSLYNEQFF
j_call: TRBJ2-1
d_call: NA
v_call: TRBV24-1
clone_size: many

cdr3_nt: TGTGCCAGCAGTTCCCATAGGCGTAGCTCCTACAATGAGCAGTTCTTC
cdr3_aa: CASSSHRRSSYNEQFF
j_call: TRBJ2-1
d_call: NA
v_call: TRBV6-5
clone_size: NA

cdr3_nt: TGTGCCAGCAGCTTAGCGCTGGGCAGTCAAGAGACCCAGTACTTC
cdr3_aa: CASSLALGSQETQYF
j_call: TRBJ2-5
d_call: NA
v_call: TRBV7-2
clone_size: many

cdr3_nt: TGTGCCAGCAGCCGTACCGGGACAGGGGGTACTGAAGCTTTCTTT
cdr3_aa: CASSRTGTGGTEAFF
j_call: TRBJ1-1
d_call: TRBD1
v_call: TRBV7-2
clone_size: few

cdr3_nt: TGTGCCAGCAGTTACTCAGGGGGCCTCGCCGGGGAGCTGTTTTTT
cdr3_aa: CASSYSGGLAGELFF
j_call: TRBJ2-2
d_call: TRBD1
v_call: TRBV6-2/TRBV6-3
clone_size: few

cdr3_nt: TGTGCCAGTAGTGCCGACGGGAGCCATAGCAATCAGCCCCAGCATTTT
cdr3_aa: CASSADGSHSNQPQHF
j_call: TRBJ1-5
d_call: NA
v_call: TRBV19
clone_size: NA

cdr3_nt: TGTGCCAGCGGTTCCCCGGGACTTCCGTTATATACGCAGTATTTT
cdr3_aa: CASGSPGLPLYTQYF
j_call: TRBJ2-3
d_call: NA
v_call: TRBV11-2
clone_size: once

cdr3_nt: TGTGCCAGCAGCGCAGCGTCGGAGGGCACTGAAGCTTTCTTT
cdr3_aa: CASSAASEGTEAFF
j_call: TRBJ1-1
d_call: NA
v_call: TRBV9
clone_size: once

cdr3_nt: TGTGCCAGCTCACCACTGGTTTTCGATACGCAGTATTTT
cdr3_aa: CASSPLVFDTQYF
j_call: TRBJ2-3
d_call: NA
v_call: TRBV18
clone_size: NA

cdr3_nt: TGTGCCAGCAGCTGGGGATCCGGAGACAATCAGCCCCAGCATTTT
cdr3_aa: CASSWGSGDNQPQHF
j_call: TRBJ1-5
d_call: NA
v_call: TRBV7-9
clone_size: few

cdr3_nt: TGTGCCAGCGGGGGGCTACAAGAGACCCAGTACTTC
cdr3_aa: CASGGLQETQYF
j_call: TRBJ2-5
d_call: NA
v_call: TRBV7-9
clone_size: few

cdr3_nt: TGTGCCAGCAGCCAAGATGGGTCGGCAGGAGGCCAAGAGACCCAGTACTTC
cdr3_aa: CASSQDGSAGGQETQYF
j_call: TRBJ2-5
d_call: NA
v_call: TRBV4-2
clone_size: many

cdr3_nt: TGTGCCAGCAGCCTCTCGACAGGGGGAATCACTGAAGCTTTCTTT
cdr3_aa: CASSLSTGGITEAFF
j_call: TRBJ1-1
d_call: TRBD1
v_call: TRBV4-2
clone_size: few

cdr3_nt: TGTGCCAGCAGCTTGGAAAGCGGGGCAAAACTGTTTTTT
cdr3_aa: CASSLESGAKLFF
j_call: TRBJ1-4
d_call: NA
v_call: TRBV5-4
clone_size: few

cdr3_nt: TGCGCCAGCAGCCAAGACAGGGGCACCGGGGAGCTGTTTTTT
cdr3_aa: CASSQDRGTGELFF
j_call: TRBJ2-2
d_call: NA
v_call: TRBV4-1
clone_size: NA

cdr3_nt: TGCGCCAGCAGTGCGGGTAGGAGGAACACTGAAGCTTTCTTT
cdr3_aa: CASSAGRRNTEAFF
j_call: TRBJ1-1
d_call: NA
v_call: TRBV10-1
clone_size: NA

cdr3_nt: TGTGCCAGCAGTTTGTTGGGCTCCCAATGGGAAAAACTGTTTTTT
cdr3_aa: CASSLLGSQWEKLFF
j_call: TRBJ1-4
d_call: NA
v_call: TRBV27
clone_size: many

cdr3_nt: TGTGCCAGCAGCCCCCATGGCCAGAGCCTAGCTAACTATGGCTACACCTTC
cdr3_aa: CASSPHGQSLANYGYTF
j_call: TRBJ1-2
d_call: NA
v_call: TRBV3-1
clone_size: NA

cdr3_nt: TGTGCCAGCAGCTTACGGGGGCGGGGGGGCACGCGCACAGATACGCAGTATTTT
cdr3_aa: CASSLRGRGGTRTDTQYF
j_call: TRBJ2-3
d_call: TRBD2
v_call: TRBV7-2
clone_size: many

cdr3_nt: TGCAGTGCTAGAGATGGAAGGGGGCTGTTTTTT
cdr3_aa: CSARDGRGLFF
j_call: TRBJ2-2
d_call: NA
v_call: TRBV20-1
clone_size: NA

cdr3_nt: TGCAGCGTTCGGGACAGGGGGCTTCAAGAGACCCAGTACTTC
cdr3_aa: CSVRDRGLQETQYF
j_call: TRBJ2-5
d_call: TRBD1
v_call: TRBV29-1
clone_size: NA

cdr3_nt: TGTGCCAGCAGTTTAGCGGGGGGGGCGCGAAGCTACACCTTC
cdr3_aa: CASSLAGGARSYTF
j_call: TRBJ1-2
d_call: NA
v_call: TRBV12-3/TRBV12-4
clone_size: NA

cdr3_nt: TGTGCCAGCAGTGGGCCGGACAGGGGCTACAATGAGCAGTTCTTC
cdr3_aa: CASSGPDRGYNEQFF
j_call: TRBJ2-1
d_call: TRBD1
v_call: TRBV6-1
clone_size: many

cdr3_nt: TGTGCCAGCAGCTTAAAGGTGGAGGGACAAGAGACCCAGTACTTC
cdr3_aa: CASSLKVEGQETQYF
j_call: TRBJ2-5
d_call: NA
v_call: TRBV7-2
clone_size: few

cdr3_nt: TGTGCCAGCAGCTCGACCAGGGGGGACTATGGCTACACCTTC
cdr3_aa: CASSSTRGDYGYTF
j_call: TRBJ1-2
d_call: TRBD1
v_call: TRBV7-2
clone_size: NA